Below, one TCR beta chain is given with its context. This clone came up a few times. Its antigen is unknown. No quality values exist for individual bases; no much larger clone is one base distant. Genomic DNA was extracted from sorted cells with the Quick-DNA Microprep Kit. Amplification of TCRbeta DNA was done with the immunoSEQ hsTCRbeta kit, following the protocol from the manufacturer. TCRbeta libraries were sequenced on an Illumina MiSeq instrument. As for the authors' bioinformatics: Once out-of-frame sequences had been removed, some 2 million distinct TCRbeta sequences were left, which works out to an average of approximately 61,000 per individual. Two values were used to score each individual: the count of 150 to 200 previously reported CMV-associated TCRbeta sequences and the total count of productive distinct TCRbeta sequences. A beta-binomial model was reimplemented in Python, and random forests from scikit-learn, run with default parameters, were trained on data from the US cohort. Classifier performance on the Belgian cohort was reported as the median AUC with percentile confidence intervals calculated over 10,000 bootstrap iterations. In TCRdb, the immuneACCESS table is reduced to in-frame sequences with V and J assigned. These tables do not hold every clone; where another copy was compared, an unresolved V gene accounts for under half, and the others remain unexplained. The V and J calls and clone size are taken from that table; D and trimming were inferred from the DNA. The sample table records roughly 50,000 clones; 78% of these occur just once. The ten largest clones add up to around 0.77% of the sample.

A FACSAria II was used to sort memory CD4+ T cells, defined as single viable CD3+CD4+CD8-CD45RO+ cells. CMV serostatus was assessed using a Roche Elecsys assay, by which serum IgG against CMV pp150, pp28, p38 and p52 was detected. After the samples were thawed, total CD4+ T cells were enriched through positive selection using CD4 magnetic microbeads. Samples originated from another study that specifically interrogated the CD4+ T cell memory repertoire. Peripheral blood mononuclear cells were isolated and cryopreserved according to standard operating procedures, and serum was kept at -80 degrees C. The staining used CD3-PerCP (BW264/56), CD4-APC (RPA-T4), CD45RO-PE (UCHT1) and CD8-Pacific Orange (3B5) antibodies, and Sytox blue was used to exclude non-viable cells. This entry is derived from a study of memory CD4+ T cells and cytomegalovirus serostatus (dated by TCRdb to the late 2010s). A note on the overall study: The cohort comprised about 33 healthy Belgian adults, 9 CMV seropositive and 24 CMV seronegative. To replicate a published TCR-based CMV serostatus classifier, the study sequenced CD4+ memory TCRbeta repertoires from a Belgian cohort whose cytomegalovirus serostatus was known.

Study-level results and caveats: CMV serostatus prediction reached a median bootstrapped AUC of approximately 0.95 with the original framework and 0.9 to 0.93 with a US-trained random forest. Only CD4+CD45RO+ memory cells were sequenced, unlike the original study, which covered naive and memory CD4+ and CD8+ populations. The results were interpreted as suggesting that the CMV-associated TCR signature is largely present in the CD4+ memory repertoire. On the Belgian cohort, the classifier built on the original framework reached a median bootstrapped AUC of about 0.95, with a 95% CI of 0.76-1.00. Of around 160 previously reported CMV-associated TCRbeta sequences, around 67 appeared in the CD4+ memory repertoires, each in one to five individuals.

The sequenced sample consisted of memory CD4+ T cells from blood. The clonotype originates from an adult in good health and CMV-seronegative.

The DNA sequence is TGTGCCAGCAGTGAATCTCCAGGGGATAAAGAATGGACACTGGCTGCTTTCTTT. Translation gives CASSESPGDKEWTLAAFF. In this chain, TRBV25-1 is recombined with TRBJ1-1, with TRBD1 as a weak D call on 6 bases. The germline V gene yields MGHDK for CDR1 and SYGVNS for CDR2. The CDR3 has 18 amino acids, counting the end cysteine and phenylalanine. The sequence is cut down to CDR3 DNA, 54 bases in frame from base 1. V and J lose 1 base and 11 bases, and a span of 29 bases separates them.